Each of the 21 T cell receptor beta chains below was sequenced from the same sample in a study of T cell repertoires in aging, cancer and after chemotherapy. A mixed TRB-A/B primer pool amplified rearranged TRB by multiplex touch-down PCR. TCRdb analysed the multiplex PCR reads with MiXCR anew, one entry per CDR3 protein. The sample includes some 9,000 distinct CDR3 sequences, more than 20% of them seen just once. TCR beta rearrangements were amplified from peripheral blood genomic DNA. The material sequenced was blood. The receptors originated from a human donor with a blood cancer.

This clonotype was picked up many times. The V call is TRBV6-9, the J call TRBJ2-3; 9 nucleotides match TRBD2. The CDR3 sequence is 18 residues long. CDR1 is MNHGY and CDR2 is SVAAGI in the germline V gene. Losses at the gene ends were 0 bases for V and 6 bases for J; bases not matched to a gene: 13. CDR3 sequence (DNA): TGTGCCAGCAGTTATTCATGGAGAGGTAGCGGGAGATGGGATACGCAGTATTTT. This sequence encodes CASSYSWRGSGRWDTQYF.

Relative to its sample, this clonotype is medium-sized. The CDR3 sequence: CATKYNYGYTF. The CDR3 nucleotides read TGTGCCACCAAGTACAACTATGGCTACACCTTC. This sequence joins TRBV6-5 and TRBJ1-2; D is unresolved. Germline V lookup: CDR1 MNHEY, CDR2 SVGAGI. The V end was cut by 10 bases, the J end by 2 bases, with 8 bases between. The CDR3 covers 11 residues.

About this clonotype: Germline is not matched at one junction end, which may reflect a read error. The V and J genes are TRBV28 and TRBJ1-5; possibly TRBD1 for D (5 bases). In germline, CDR1 is MDHEN, CDR2 SYDVKM. The CDR3 sequence is 16 residues long. Here the CDR3 DNA reads TGTTCCAGCAGTTTGGGGACTATAGATAGCAATCAGCCCCAGCATTTT. Amino acid sequence: CSSSLGTIDSNQPQHF. The complete variable domain, with remaining parts taken from reference TRBV28 and TRBJ1-5, reads DVKVTQSSRYLVKRTGEKVFLECVQDMDHENMFWYRQDPGLGLRLIYFSYDVKMKEKGDIPEGYSVSREKKERFSLILESASTNQTSMYLCSSSLGTIDSNQPQHFGDGTRLSIL.

As concerns this clonotype: Its ends do not fully match the called genes, so a read error is possible. The chain combines TRBV7-2 with TRBJ2-7; D not resolved. Germline V gene sequence: CDR1 SGHTA, CDR2 FQGNSA. CDR3 length: 13 residues. The CDR3 coding sequence is TGTGCCAGCAGCTCTTGGCGGACCTACGGGCAGTACTTC. Its protein is CASSSWRTYGQYF.

This clonotype turned up a few times. The rearrangement joins TRBV7-2 to TRBJ2-4, with 9 bases matching TRBD1. After removal of 1 base from V and 12 bases from J, the junction contained 13 bases not matched to a gene. The CDR3 sequence is 16 residues long. Germline CDR1 and CDR2: SGHTA and FQGNSA. The CDR3 DNA reads as TGTGCCAGCAGCTTAGGTTTGGGACAGGGAAGGAGTGATCAGTACTTC. Residues: CASSLGLGQGRSDQYF.

This clonotype is termed medium-sized (0.01 to 0.1%). The J gene is TRBJ2-1, the V gene TRBV6-5, with TRBD1 matching 8 bases. With 4 bases clipped from V and 2 bases from J, the junction kept 7 bases outside the gene matches. Germline V CDR1 and CDR2: MNHEY, SVGAGI. This CDR3 contains 16 residues. DNA of the CDR3: TGTGCCAGCAGTTTAAGGACAGGGAGGCCCTACAATGAGCAGTTCTTC. Translating it yields CASSLRTGRPYNEQFF.

Judged by abundance, this clonotype is medium-sized. The V call is TRBV6-5, the J call TRBJ2-7, with 10 bases matching TRBD1. The CDR3 is 14 residues long. With V trimmed by 2 bases and J by 3 bases, 1 base remained unmatched. Looked up from germline, CDR1 is MNHEY and CDR2 is SVGAGI. The DNA for the CDR3 is TGTGCCAGCAGTTACCGGGACAGGGGCTACGAGCAGTACTTC. Translating it yields CASSYRDRGYEQYF.

Concerning this clonotype itself: A much larger clone lies a single base off, so this may be a read error. The genes are TRBV27 and TRBJ2-1; 14 bases map to TRBD2. V shed 2 bases, J shed 12 bases, and the junction held 9 bases outside the gene matches. The germline V gene has CDR1 MNHEY and CDR2 SMNVEV (reference sequence). The CDR3 sequence is 16 residues long. The DNA for the CDR3 is TGTGCCAGCAGTTTAGCGACTAGCGGGGGGGTTTATGGGCAGTTCTTC. As protein: CASSLATSGGVYGQFF.

This clonotype was counted a few times. The chain carries TRBV11-1 and TRBJ2-2; D is tentatively TRBD1 or TRBD2 (7 bases each). The CDR3 contains 15 residues. Germline CDR1 reads SGHAT; CDR2 reads FQDESV (reference sequence). V lost 1 base, J lost 7 bases, and 13 bases lay in between. The CDR3 is CASSLGQGGSGELFF. The CDR3 DNA follows: TGTGCCAGCAGCTTAGGCCAGGGGGGGAGCGGGGAGCTGTTTTTT.

With respect to this clonotype: A read error is possible here, since a much larger clone lies one base away. J is TRBJ1-3 and V is TRBV6-5; TRBD1 might be the D (5 bases). Germline CDR1 is MNHEY and CDR2 is SVGAGI. V gave up 8 bases and J gave up 2 bases, with 13 bases separating them. The CDR3 has 14 amino acids. Here the CDR3 reads CASVYRGAGNTIYF. The CDR3 bases are TGTGCCAGCGTCTACCGGGGGGCTGGAAACACCATATATTTT.

By share, this clonotype counts as medium-sized. The V call is TRBV6-5, the J call TRBJ2-7; D may be TRBD1 (6 bases). The CDR3 contains 13 residues. Trimming took off 6 bases at V and 3 bases at J, with 12 bases between the two ends. In germline, CDR1 is MNHEY, CDR2 SVGAGI. The CDR3 sequence is CASSPRQDYEQYF. Written as DNA, the CDR3 is TGTGCCAGCAGCCCTCGACAGGACTACGAGCAGTACTTC.

This clonotype was seen only a few times. The chain is built from TRBV4-3 and TRBJ2-7; TRBD2 is a possible D gene (5 bases). The CDR3 has 15 residues. The germline V gene encodes CDR1 LGHNA and CDR2 YSLEER. V lost 0 bases and J 1 base, leaving 10 bases between the germline ends. The CDR3 DNA is TGCGCCAGCAGCCAAGATTTAAGCGGTTCCTACGAGCAGTACTTC. Its translation is CASSQDLSGSYEQYF.

There are a few counts of this clonotype. The J gene is TRBJ1-1, the V gene TRBV15, with a tentative D call TRBD1 (5 bases). This CDR3 has 15 amino acids. Between the trimmed V and J ends, which lost 3 bases and 4 bases, there was a span of 15 bases. Germline V gene sequence: CDR1 LNHNV, CDR2 YYDKDF (reference sequence). The CDR3 nucleotides are TGTGCCACCAGCAGGCTGATGCCAGGGACCACTGAAGCTTTCTTT. Its translation: CATSRLMPGTTEAFF.

In this sample, this clonotype turned up a few times. The chain couples TRBV12-3 or TRBV12-4 to TRBJ1-6; 9 nucleotides match TRBD1. The CDR3 is made up of 19 amino acids. The J segment lost 0 bases and the V segment lost 8 bases, leaving 14 bases of the junction unmatched. The CDR3 coding sequence is TGTGCCAGCGAGGCTGGGACAGGGCTCCCAAGCTCCTATAATTCACCCCTCCACTTT. Translated: CASEAGTGLPSSYNSPLHF.

This clonotype was found a few times. CDR3: CASSFPGRETQYF. CDR3 bases: TGTGCCAGCAGCTTCCCGGGGCGAGAGACCCAGTACTTC. The chain joins TRBV7-9 to TRBJ2-5; D is tentatively TRBD1 or TRBD2 (5 bases each). V shed 3 bases and J shed 4 bases, with 9 bases lying between them. CDR3 size: 13 residues. The V gene's germline CDR1 is SEHNR and CDR2 FQNEAQ (reference sequence).

The chain employs TRBV4-2 and TRBJ2-1, with D perhaps assigned TRBD1 or TRBD2 (5 bases each). Looked up from germline, CDR1 is LGHNA and CDR2 is YNFKEQ. V was clipped by 0 bases and J by 0 bases, with 9 bases between them. This CDR3 spans 16 amino acids. The CDR3 region has the DNA TGTGCCAGCAGCCAAGACGGGGCGAGCTCCTACAATGAGCAGTTCTTC. This codes for CASSQDGASSYNEQFF.

Comments on this clonotype: This could be a read error, since a much larger clone is one nucleotide away. The chain combines TRBV30 with TRBJ2-2; D not certain. Germline V lookup: CDR1 GTSNPN, CDR2 SVGIG (reference sequence). This CDR3 has 12 residues. Trimming left V 0 bases short and J 10 bases short, with 9 bases between. CDR3 nucleotides: TGTGCCTGGAGTGTTTGGTCCGCGGAGCTGTTTTTT. Amino acid sequence: CAWSVWSAELFF.

This clonotype occurred a few times. The chain has TRBV4-3 and TRBJ2-3, with TRBD1 identical over 9 bases. J lost 5 bases, V lost 1 base, and 4 bases had no gene match. This CDR3 spans 15 amino acids. Germline-derived CDR1 and CDR2 are LGHNA and YSLEER. CDR3 region: CASSQGRDREDTQYF. The CDR3 DNA follows: TGCGCCAGCAGCCAAGGTCGGGACAGGGAAGATACGCAGTATTTT.

By share, this clonotype counts as medium-sized (0.01 to 0.1%). V and J are TRBV19 and TRBJ2-6; D remains ambiguous. Germline V lookup: CDR1 LNHDA, CDR2 SQIVND (reference sequence). V was clipped by 6 bases and J by 2 bases, with 11 bases between them. CDR3 length equals 15 residues. The CDR3 protein is CASRPGRAGANVLTF. The CDR3, as DNA: TGTGCCAGTAGGCCCGGTCGAGCTGGGGCCAACGTCCTGACTTTC.

Within the sample, this clonotype is medium-sized (0.01 to 0.1%). This rearrangement joins TRBV6-5 to TRBJ2-3, with 7 bases fitting TRBD2. Germline trimming cut 10 bases from V and 7 bases from J; bases unmatched to any gene: 20. This CDR3 has 16 amino acids. Germline V gene sequence: CDR1 MNHEY, CDR2 SVGAGI. For the CDR3, the DNA is TGTGCCACCTGGTCGATGAGACCAACGGGAGGAAATACGCAGTATTTT. Its translation: CATWSMRPTGGNTQYF.

Within the sample, this clonotype is medium-sized. The chain links TRBV30 to TRBJ2-2, with 10 bases fitting TRBD1. CDR3 length: 13 amino acids. J was trimmed by 6 bases and V by 5 bases; bases with no gene match: 3. The V gene's germline CDR1 is GTSNPN and CDR2 SVGIG (reference sequence). As DNA, the CDR3 is TGTGCCTGGGGACAGGGGGAAGCCGGGGAGCTGTTTTTT. Its protein product is CAWGQGEAGELFF.